The 20 T cell receptor beta chains in this list originate from one sample, sequenced in a study of CD8+CD57+ T cells in acquired aplastic anemia. The template for TCR beta VDJ and CDR3 sequence profiling was genomic DNA. In TCRdb, the reads were re-called with MiXCR into one record per CDR3 protein. The table includes some 140,000 distinct CDR3 sequences, around two fifths detected once. The sequencing input was sorted CD4+, CD8+, or CD8+CD57+ T cells (not recorded which) from PBMCs. The origin of the receptors is a human donor in good health, serving as a control.

V gene TRBV25-1 combines with J gene TRBJ2-2; D is ambiguous. Trimming removed 0 bases at V and 3 bases at J, with 8 bases between. This CDR3 contains 15 residues. Germline V CDR1 and CDR2: MGHDK, SYGVNS. CDR3 sequence (DNA): TGTGCCAGCAGTGAATATGGCAGAGACACCGGGGAGCTGTTTTTT. Encoded protein: CASSEYGRDTGELFF.

This chain uses TRBV20-1 with TRBJ2-5; D is unresolved. The germline CDR1 and CDR2 sequences are DFQATT and SNEGSKA (reference sequence). The CDR3 contains 15 residues. The V end was cut by 4 bases, the J end by 1 base, with 16 bases between. The chain's CDR3 is CSATTILGPQETQYF. CDR3 in DNA: TGCAGTGCTACCACGATCCTAGGACCCCAAGAGACCCAGTACTTC.

At least ten counts were recorded for this clonotype. The chain carries TRBV2 and TRBJ2-3, with 7 bases fitting TRBD2. The CDR3 loop spans 16 amino acids. With 3 bases clipped from V and 6 bases from J, the junction kept 12 bases outside the gene matches. CDR1 and CDR2 (germline): SNHLY, FYNNEI. CDR3 residues: CASSEEGGPIRDTQYF. CDR3 coding DNA: TGTGCCAGCAGTGAGGAGGGAGGGCCGATTAGGGATACGCAGTATTTT.

In its sample, this clonotype was seen many times. This chain uses TRBV24-1 with TRBJ1-1; D remains unclear. Germline CDR1 and CDR2: KGHDR and SFDVKD. The V end was cut by 9 bases, the J end by 1 base, with 14 bases between. The CDR3 runs 14 residues. The CDR3 reads CATRHSETNTEAFF. The CDR3, as DNA: TGTGCCACCCGCCACTCGGAAACGAACACTGAAGCTTTCTTT.

Many counts were recorded for this clonotype. V usage is TRBV10-3 and J usage is TRBJ1-1; possibly TRBD1 for D (5 bases). Germline V gene sequence: CDR1 ENHRY, CDR2 SYGVKD. V lost 4 bases and J 4 bases, leaving 13 bases between the germline ends. This CDR3 contains 14 residues. CDR3: CAISGWGVGTEAFF. CDR3 coding DNA: TGTGCCATCAGTGGTTGGGGGGTAGGCACTGAAGCTTTCTTT.

This chain uses TRBV2 with TRBJ1-2; TRBD1 agrees at 9 bases. J was trimmed by 6 bases and V by 4 bases; bases with no gene match: 9. Per the germline V gene, CDR1 is SNHLY and CDR2 is FYNNEI. There are 15 residues in the CDR3. The CDR3 bases are TGTGCCAGCAGTGGAGACAGGGGGGAAGGTCATGGCTACACCTTC. Translation: CASSGDRGEGHGYTF.

A remark on this clonotype: A single base separates this from a much larger clone, so it may be a read error. CDR3 sequence reads: CASSLGGKYNEHFF. The CDR3 DNA is TGCGCCAGCAGCTTAGGCGGGAAGTACAATGAGCATTTCTTC. The chain has TRBV5-1 and TRBJ2-1, with D possibly being TRBD2 (6 bases). The V gene's germline CDR1 is SGHRS and CDR2 YFSETQ. The CDR3 is 14 residues long.

With regard to this clonotype: Just one base apart from a much larger clone, this may be a read error. The CDR3 nucleotides read TGCGCCAGCAGCCACTTGCCCCAGCAGCTGTACAATGAGCAGTTCTTC. It codes for CASSHLPQQLYNEQFF. The V gene is TRBV4-1, the J gene TRBJ2-1, with D unresolved. Trimming removed 3 bases at V and 4 bases at J, with 16 bases between. CDR1 and CDR2 from the germline V gene are MGHRA and YSYEKL. This CDR3 is 16 amino acids long.

This clonotype was observed once. The CDR3 coding sequence is TGTGCCAGTAGGGACCAAGGGAACACTGAAGCTTTCTTT. Its protein is CASRDQGNTEAFF. The chain has TRBV19 and TRBJ1-1; D gene unclear. Germline CDR1 reads LNHDA; CDR2 reads SQIVND (reference sequence). The V end lost 6 bases, the J end lost 1 base, and 9 bases lay between the germline ends. The CDR3 is 13 residues long. The full variable domain, with the rest looked up from reference TRBV19 and TRBJ1-1, is DGGITQSPKYLFRKEGQNVTLSCEQNLNHDAMYWYRQDPGQGLRLIYYSQIVNDFQKGDIAEGYSVSREKKESFPLTVTSAQKNPTAFYLCASRDQGNTEAFFGQGTRLTVV.

This clonotype came up many times. The rearrangement joins TRBV3-1 to TRBJ1-2; D unresolved. Germline V lookup: CDR1 LGHDT, CDR2 YNNKEL (reference sequence). The CDR3 covers 12 residues. Trimming pared 4 bases from V and 5 bases from J, leaving 8 bases between. CDR3 in amino acids: CASSRLHYGYTF. CDR3 nucleotides: TGTGCCAGCAGCCGACTCCATTATGGCTACACCTTC.

The CDR3 sequence: CAISADRSNQPQHF. CDR3 nucleotides: TGTGCCATCAGTGCAGACAGGAGCAATCAGCCCCAGCATTTT. J is TRBJ1-5 and V is TRBV10-3; D might be TRBD1 (6 bases). The CDR3 runs to 14 residues. Trimming left V 4 bases short and J 1 base short, with 8 bases between. Germline values: CDR1 ENHRY, CDR2 SYGVKD.

This clonotype was recorded at least ten times. V gene TRBV5-1 combines with J gene TRBJ1-2; TRBD1 agrees at 9 bases. V lost 4 bases, J lost 4 bases, and 5 bases stayed unmatched. Germline CDR1 SGHRS, CDR2 YFSETQ. This CDR3 has 14 residues. The CDR3 DNA is TGCGCCAGCAGCGCCGGGACAGGGTTCTATGGCTACACCTTC. Encoded protein: CASSAGTGFYGYTF.

This clonotype was detected ten times or more. This chain connects TRBV12-3 or TRBV12-4 to TRBJ2-7, with 11 bases aligning to TRBD2. Losses at the gene ends were 0 bases for V and 2 bases for J; bases not matched to a gene: 3. The CDR3 sequence is 16 residues long. The DNA for the CDR3 is TGTGCCAGCAGTTTAGCGCCGACTAGCGGGGCCTACGAGCAGTACTTC. It yields the protein CASSLAPTSGAYEQYF.

In the case of this clonotype: Just one base apart from a much larger clone, this may be a read error. This chain joins TRBV12-3 or TRBV12-4 and TRBJ2-5; 8 nucleotides line up with TRBD2. The CDR3 sequence is 15 residues long. After removal of 7 bases from V and 7 bases from J, the junction contained 14 bases not matched to a gene. Written as DNA, the CDR3 is TGTGCCAGCAACAATGGTGCGCGGGCGGGGGGGACCCAGTACTTC. Translating it yields CASNNGARAGGTQYF.

This clonotype occurred many times. This chain links TRBV7-9 with TRBJ2-7; D is ambiguous. This CDR3 has 15 residues. The germline V gene has CDR1 SEHNR and CDR2 FQNEAQ (reference sequence). Between the trimmed V and J ends, which lost 8 bases and 2 bases, there was a span of 19 bases. The CDR3 here is CASPPIRHSPYEQYF. The CDR3 nucleotides are TGTGCCAGCCCCCCGATACGCCACAGCCCCTACGAGCAGTACTTC.

This clonotype showed up many times. The V gene is TRBV4-1, the J gene TRBJ1-1; D uncertain. Trimming shortened V by 4 bases and J by 4 bases, and 16 bases separated the two germline ends. Looked up from germline, CDR1 is MGHRA and CDR2 is YSYEKL. CDR3 length: 15 residues. The CDR3 here is CASSPGGTWGTEAFF. The CDR3 nucleotides read TGCGCCAGCAGCCCAGGCGGTACCTGGGGCACTGAAGCTTTCTTT.

This clonotype has a count of ten or more. The chain links TRBV6-1 to TRBJ2-2; D unclear. The V gene's germline CDR1 is MNHNS and CDR2 SASEGT. The CDR3 has 16 residues. The V gene lost 6 bases and the J gene lost 1 base, with 15 bases spanning the gap. CDR3 loop: CASSHPGPGNTGELFF. The CDR3 DNA is TGTGCCAGCAGCCACCCTGGTCCCGGGAACACCGGGGAGCTGTTTTTT.

This clonotype showed up many times. CDR3 coding DNA: TGTGCCAGCAGCCCACGCCCGGACAGGAACACTGAAGCTTTCTTT. Translated, it gives CASSPRPDRNTEAFF. The chain joins TRBV9 to TRBJ1-1, with D possibly TRBD1 on 6 matching bases. In germline, CDR1 is SGDLS, CDR2 YYNGEE. Trimming took 4 bases from V and 1 from J, leaving 14 bases between them. The CDR3 is made up of 15 amino acids.

This clonotype was counted at least ten times. V usage is TRBV7-9 and J usage is TRBJ1-2; unclear D gene. The CDR3 loop spans 14 amino acids. V was shortened by 5 bases and J by 4 bases, with 14 bases between the two germline ends. Germline-derived CDR1 and CDR2 are SEHNR and FQNEAQ (reference sequence). CDR3 in DNA: TGTGCCAGCAGCCTGGGAACCTCAGGCTATGGCTACACCTTC. Translated: CASSLGTSGYGYTF.

This clonotype has a count of ten or more. V usage is TRBV18 and J usage is TRBJ2-7; TRBD2 might be the D (6 bases). CDR1 KGHSH and CDR2 LQKENI come from the germline V gene. The V and J ends lost 3 bases and 0 bases respectively, with 12 bases between them. This CDR3 is built from 15 residues. The CDR3 loop reads CASSPEGFSSYEQYF. DNA of the CDR3: TGTGCCAGCTCACCGGAGGGATTCAGCTCCTACGAGCAGTACTTC.